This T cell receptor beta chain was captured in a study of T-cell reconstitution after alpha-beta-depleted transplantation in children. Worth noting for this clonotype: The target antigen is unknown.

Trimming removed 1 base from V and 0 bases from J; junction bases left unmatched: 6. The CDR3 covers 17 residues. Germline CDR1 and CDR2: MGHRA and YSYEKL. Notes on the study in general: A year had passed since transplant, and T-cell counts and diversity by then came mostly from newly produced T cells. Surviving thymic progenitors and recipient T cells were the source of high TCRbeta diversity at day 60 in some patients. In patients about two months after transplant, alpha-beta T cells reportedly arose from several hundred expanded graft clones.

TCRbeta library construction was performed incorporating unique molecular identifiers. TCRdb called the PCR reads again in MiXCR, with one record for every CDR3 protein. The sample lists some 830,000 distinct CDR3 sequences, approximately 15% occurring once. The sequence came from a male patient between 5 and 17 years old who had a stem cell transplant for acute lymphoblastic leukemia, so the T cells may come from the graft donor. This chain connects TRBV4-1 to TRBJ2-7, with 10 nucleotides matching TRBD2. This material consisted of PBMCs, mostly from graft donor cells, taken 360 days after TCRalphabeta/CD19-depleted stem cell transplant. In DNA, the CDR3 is TGCGCCAGCAGCCAAGGTCCGCTAGCGGGGGCCTCCTACGAGCAGTACTTC. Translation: CASSQGPLAGASYEQYF.